This entry concerns a single T cell receptor (beta chain). Antigen specificity is unknown. The germline CDR1 and CDR2 sequences are MNHEY and SVGEGT. Between the trimmed V and J ends, which lost 7 bases and 0 bases, there was a span of 10 bases. This CDR3 comprises 14 residues. This specimen comes from a study of blood T cells in healthy people across ages. The study's findings and limits: The study lacked donor CMV status, which possibly confounded expanded clonotype changes. There were more naive CD4+ cells and higher diversity in long-lived donors than in aged donors. Naive T cell percentage strongly correlated with TCR beta diversity.

The second PCR ran about 6 to 11 cycles with a sample-barcoded 5' primer and J-beta primers. TCRdb fed the 5' RACE reads into MiXCR, producing one record per CDR3 protein. The sample yields 450,000 to 700,000 distinct CDR3 sequences, approximately 30% seen once. The chain is built from TRBV6-2 or TRBV6-3 and TRBJ1-3; unclear D gene. The sequencing input was blood. The receptor was isolated from a woman in her seventies in good health. DNA for the CDR3: TGTGCCAGCATGGACTCGAGCTCTGGAAACACCATATATTTT. This translates into CASMDSSSGNTIYF.